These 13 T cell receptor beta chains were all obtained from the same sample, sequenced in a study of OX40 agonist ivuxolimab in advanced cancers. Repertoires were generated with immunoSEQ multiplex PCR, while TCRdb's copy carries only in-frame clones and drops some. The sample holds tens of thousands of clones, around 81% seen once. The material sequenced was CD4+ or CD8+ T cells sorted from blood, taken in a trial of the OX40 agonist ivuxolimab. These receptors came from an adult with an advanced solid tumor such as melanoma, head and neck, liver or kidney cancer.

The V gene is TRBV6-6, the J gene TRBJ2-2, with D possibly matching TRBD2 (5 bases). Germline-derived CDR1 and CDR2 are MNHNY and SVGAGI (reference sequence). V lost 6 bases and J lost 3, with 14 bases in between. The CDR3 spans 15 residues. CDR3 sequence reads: CASRWRLADTGELFF. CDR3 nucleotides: TGTGCCAGCAGGTGGCGGCTAGCCGACACCGGGGAGCTGTTTTTT.

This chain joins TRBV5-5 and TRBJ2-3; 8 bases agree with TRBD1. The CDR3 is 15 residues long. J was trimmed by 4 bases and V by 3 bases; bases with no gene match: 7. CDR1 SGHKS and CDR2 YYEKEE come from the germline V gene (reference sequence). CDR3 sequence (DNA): TGTGCCAGCAGCTCCGGACAGGGTAGAGCAGATACGCAGTATTTT. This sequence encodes CASSSGQGRADTQYF.

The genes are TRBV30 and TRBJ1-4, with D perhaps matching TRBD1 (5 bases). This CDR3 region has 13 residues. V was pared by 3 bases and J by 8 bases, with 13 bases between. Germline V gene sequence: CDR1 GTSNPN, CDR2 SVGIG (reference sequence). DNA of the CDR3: TGTGCCTGGAGCCGGGACTTATTAGAAAAACTGTTTTTT. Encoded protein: CAWSRDLLEKLFF.

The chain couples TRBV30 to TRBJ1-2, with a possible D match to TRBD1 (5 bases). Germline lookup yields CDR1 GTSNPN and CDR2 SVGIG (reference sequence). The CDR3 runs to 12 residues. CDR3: CVAQGRNYGYTF. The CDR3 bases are TGTGTGGCCCAGGGCCGAAACTATGGCTACACCTTC. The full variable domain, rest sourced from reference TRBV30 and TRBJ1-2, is SQTIHQWPATLVQPVGSPLSLECTVEGTSNPNLYWYRQAAGRGLQLLFYSVGIGQISSEVPQNLSASRPQDRQFILSSKKLLLSDSGFYLCVAQGRNYGYTFGSGTRLTVV.

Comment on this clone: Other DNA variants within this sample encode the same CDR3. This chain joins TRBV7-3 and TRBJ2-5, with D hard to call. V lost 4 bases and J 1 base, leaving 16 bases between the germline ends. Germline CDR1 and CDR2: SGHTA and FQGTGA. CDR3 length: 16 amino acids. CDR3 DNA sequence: TGTGCCAGCAGCTCATTGGGTAGGGCAGTCCAAGAGACCCAGTACTTC. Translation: CASSSLGRAVQETQYF.

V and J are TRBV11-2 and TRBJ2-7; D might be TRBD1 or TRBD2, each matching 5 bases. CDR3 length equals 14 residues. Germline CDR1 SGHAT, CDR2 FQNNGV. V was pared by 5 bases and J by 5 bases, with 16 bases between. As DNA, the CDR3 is TGTGCCAGCAGCCTTCTAGGGGAGATGGACGAGCAGTACTTC. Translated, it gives CASSLLGEMDEQYF. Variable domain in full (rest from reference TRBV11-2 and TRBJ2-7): EAGVAQSPRYKIIEKRQSVAFWCNPISGHATLYWYQQILGQGPKLLIQFQNNGVVDDSQLPKDRFSAERLKGVDSTLKIQPAKLEDSAVYLCASSLLGEMDEQYFGPGTRLTVT.

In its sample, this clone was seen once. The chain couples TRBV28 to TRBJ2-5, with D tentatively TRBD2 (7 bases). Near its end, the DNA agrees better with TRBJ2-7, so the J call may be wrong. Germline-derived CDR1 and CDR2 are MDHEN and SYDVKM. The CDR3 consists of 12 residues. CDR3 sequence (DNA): TGTGCCAGCAGCGGGGGGCCACCCGAGCAGTACTTC. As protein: CASSGGPPEQYF.

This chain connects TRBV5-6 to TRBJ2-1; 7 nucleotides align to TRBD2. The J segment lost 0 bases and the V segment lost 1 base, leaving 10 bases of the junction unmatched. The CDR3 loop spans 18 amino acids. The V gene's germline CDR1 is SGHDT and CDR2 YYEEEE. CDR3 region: CASSLYLAVSSSYNEQFF. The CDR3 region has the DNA TGTGCCAGCAGCTTGTACCTAGCGGTGTCTAGCTCCTACAATGAGCAGTTCTTC.

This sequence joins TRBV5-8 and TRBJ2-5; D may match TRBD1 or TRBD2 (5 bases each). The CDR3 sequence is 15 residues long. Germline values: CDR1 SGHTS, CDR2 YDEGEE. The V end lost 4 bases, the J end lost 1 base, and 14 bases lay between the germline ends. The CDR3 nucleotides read TGTGCCAGCAGCCGGACGGGGCTCCCCCAAGAGACCCAGTACTTC. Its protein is CASSRTGLPQETQYF.

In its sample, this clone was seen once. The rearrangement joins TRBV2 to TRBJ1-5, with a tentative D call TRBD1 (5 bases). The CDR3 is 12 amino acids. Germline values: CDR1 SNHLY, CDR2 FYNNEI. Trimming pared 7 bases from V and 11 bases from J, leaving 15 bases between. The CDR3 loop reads CASTAGEATQHF. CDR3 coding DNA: TGTGCCAGCACCGCGGGGGAAGCGACCCAGCATTTT.

The chain's CDR3 is CASSYSNPNYGYTF. CDR3 nucleotides: TGTGCCAGCAGTTACTCGAACCCTAACTATGGCTACACCTTC. V gene TRBV6-6 combines with J gene TRBJ1-2; no firm D call. Looked up from germline, CDR1 is MNHNY and CDR2 is SVGAGI (reference sequence). V was cut by 0 bases and J by 0 bases, with 5 bases left in between. The CDR3 contains 14 residues.

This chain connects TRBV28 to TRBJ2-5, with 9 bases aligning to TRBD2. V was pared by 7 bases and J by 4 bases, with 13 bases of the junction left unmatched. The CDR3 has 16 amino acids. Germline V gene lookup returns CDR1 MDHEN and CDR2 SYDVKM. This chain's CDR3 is CASTRLAGIMRETQYF. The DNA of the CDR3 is TGTGCCAGCACGAGGCTAGCGGGAATAATGCGAGAGACCCAGTACTTC.

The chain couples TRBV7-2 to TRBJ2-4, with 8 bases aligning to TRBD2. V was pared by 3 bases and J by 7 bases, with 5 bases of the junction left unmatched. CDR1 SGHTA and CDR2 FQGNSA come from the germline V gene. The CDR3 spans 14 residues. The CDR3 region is CASSFTGGRNIQYF. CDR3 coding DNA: TGTGCCAGCAGCTTTACGGGGGGGCGGAACATTCAGTACTTC. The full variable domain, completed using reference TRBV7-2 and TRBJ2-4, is GAGVSQSPSNKVTEKGKDVELRCDPISGHTALYWYRQSLGQGLEFLIYFQGNSAPDKSGLPSDRFSAERTGGSVSTLTIQRTQQEDSAVYLCASSFTGGRNIQYFGAGTRLSVL.